This T cell receptor (beta chain) was recorded in a study of early T cells in non-severe SARS-CoV-2 infection. Looking at the study overall: Alpha and beta chains were unpaired, from unsorted whole-blood bulk RNA. Points from the study as a whole: Comparison of clonotypes with VDJdb favored anti-spike CD8 responses while missing private and CD4 specificities.

V lost 4 bases to trimming and J lost 6 bases, with 12 bases between them. The CDR3 contains 14 residues. Germline V gene data show CDR1 as SGHVS and CDR2 as FNYEAQ. Individual cDNA molecules were tagged with unique molecular identifiers, the study reported. TCRdb reprocessed the 5' RACE reads via MiXCR and lists one record per CDR3 protein. The table includes around 70,000 distinct CDR3 sequences, more than 10% detected once. This clonotype was counted at least ten times. Its antigen is not known. The sequence came from an adult who was a healthcare worker with PCR-confirmed SARS-CoV-2 infection or an uninfected control (not recorded which). V gene TRBV7-6 combines with J gene TRBJ2-2; D is possibly TRBD1 or TRBD2 (5 bases each). Sequenced: whole blood. CDR3 in amino acids: CASSSGPLPGELFF. The CDR3 DNA reads as TGTGCCAGCAGCTCGGGGCCTCTACCCGGGGAGCTGTTTTTT.